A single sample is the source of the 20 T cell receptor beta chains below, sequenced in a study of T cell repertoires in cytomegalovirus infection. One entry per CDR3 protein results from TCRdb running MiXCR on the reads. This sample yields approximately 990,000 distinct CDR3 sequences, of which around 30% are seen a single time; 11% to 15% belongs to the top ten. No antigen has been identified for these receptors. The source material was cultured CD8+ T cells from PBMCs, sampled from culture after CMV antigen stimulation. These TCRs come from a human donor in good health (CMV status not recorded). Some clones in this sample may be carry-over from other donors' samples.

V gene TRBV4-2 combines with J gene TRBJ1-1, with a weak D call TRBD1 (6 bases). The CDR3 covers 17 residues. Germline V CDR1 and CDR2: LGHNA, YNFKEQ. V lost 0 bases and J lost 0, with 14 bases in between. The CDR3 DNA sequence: TGTGCCAGCAGCCAAGAAGGAGATAGGGGGATGAACACTGAAGCTTTCTTT. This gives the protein CASSQEGDRGMNTEAFF.

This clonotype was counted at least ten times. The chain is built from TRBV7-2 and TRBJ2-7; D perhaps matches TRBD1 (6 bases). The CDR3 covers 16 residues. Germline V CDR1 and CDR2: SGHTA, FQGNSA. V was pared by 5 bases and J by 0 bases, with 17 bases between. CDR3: CASSEAWQGSSYEQYV. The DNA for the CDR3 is TGTGCCAGCAGCGAAGCGTGGCAGGGGAGCTCCTACGAGCAGTACGTC.

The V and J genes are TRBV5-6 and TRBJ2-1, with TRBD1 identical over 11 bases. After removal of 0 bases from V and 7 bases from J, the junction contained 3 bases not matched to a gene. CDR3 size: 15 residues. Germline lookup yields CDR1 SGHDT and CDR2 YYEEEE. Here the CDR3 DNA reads TGTGCCAGCAGCTTGGAGGGACAGGGGGGAAATGAGCAGTTCTTC. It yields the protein CASSLEGQGGNEQFF.

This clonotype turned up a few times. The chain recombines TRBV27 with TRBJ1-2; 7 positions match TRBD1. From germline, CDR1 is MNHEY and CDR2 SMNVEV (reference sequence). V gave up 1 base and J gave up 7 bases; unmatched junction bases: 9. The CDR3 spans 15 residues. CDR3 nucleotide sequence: TGTGCCAGCAGTTTATGGGGACAGACGGACGGTGGCTACACCTTC. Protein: CASSLWGQTDGGYTF.

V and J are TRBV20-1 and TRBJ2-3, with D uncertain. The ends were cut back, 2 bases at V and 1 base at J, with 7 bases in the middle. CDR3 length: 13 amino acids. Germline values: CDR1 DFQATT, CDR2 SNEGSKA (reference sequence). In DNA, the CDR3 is TGCAGTGCTAGACTTCCGGGCACAGATACGCAGTATTTT. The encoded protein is CSARLPGTDTQYF.

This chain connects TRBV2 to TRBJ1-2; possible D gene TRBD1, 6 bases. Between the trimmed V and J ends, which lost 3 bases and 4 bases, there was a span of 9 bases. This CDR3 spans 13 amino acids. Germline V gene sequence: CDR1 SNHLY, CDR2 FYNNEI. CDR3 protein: CASSEGAGYGYTF. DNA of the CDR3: TGTGCCAGCAGTGAGGGGGCCGGCTATGGCTACACCTTC.

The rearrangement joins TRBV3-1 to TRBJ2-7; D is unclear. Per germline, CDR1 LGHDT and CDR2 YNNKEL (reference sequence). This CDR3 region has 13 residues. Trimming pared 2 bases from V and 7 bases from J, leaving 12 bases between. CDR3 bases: TGTGCCAGCAGCCAAACGTCCGGTCGAGAGCAGTACTTC. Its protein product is CASSQTSGREQYF.

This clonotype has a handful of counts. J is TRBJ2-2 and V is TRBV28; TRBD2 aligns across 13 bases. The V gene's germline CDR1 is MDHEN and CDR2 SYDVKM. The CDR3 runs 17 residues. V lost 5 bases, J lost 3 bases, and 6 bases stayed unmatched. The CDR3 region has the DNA TGTGCCAGCAGTCGGACTAGCGGGGGCCCAGACACCGGGGAGCTGTTTTTT. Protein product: CASSRTSGGPDTGELFF.

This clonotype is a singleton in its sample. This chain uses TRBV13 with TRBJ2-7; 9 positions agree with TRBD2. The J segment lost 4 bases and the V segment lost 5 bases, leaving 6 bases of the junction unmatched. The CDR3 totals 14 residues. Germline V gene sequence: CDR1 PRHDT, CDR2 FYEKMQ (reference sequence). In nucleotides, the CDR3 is TGTGCCAGCAGCCCGGGACTAGCACGATACGAGCAGTACGTC. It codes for CASSPGLARYEQYV.

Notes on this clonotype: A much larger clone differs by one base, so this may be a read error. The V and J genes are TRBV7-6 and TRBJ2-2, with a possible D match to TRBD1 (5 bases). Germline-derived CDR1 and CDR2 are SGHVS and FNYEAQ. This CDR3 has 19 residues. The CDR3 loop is CVSSLEVRVRTLNTGELFF. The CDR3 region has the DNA TGTGTCAGCAGCTTAGAGGTCAGGGTAAGGACCCTGAACACCGGGGAGCTGTTTTTT.

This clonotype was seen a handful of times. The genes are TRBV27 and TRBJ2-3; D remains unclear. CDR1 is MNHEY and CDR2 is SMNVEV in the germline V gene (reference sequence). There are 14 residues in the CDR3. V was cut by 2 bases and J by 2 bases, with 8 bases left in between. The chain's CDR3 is CASSLRRYTDTQYF. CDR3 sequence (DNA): TGTGCCAGCAGTTTACGCCGGTACACAGATACGCAGTATTTT.

The CDR3 region is CATSLSSYNEQFF. The DNA of the CDR3 is TGTGCCACCAGCCTAAGCTCCTACAATGAGCAGTTCTTC. The chain joins TRBV27 to TRBJ2-1; D unresolved. Between the trimmed V and J ends, which lost 10 bases and 0 bases, there was a span of 10 bases. CDR3 size: 13 residues. The V gene's germline CDR1 is MNHEY and CDR2 SMNVEV (reference sequence).

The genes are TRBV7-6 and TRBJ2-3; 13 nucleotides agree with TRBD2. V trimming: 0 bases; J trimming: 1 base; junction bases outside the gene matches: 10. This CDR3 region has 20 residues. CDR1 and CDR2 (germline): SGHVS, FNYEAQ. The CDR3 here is CASSLATSGGTWGGTDTQYF. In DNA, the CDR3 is TGTGCCAGCAGCTTAGCGACTAGCGGGGGGACTTGGGGTGGCACAGATACGCAGTATTTT. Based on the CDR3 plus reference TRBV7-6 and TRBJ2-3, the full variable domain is GAGVSQSPRYKVTKRGQDVALRCDPISGHVSLYWYRQALGQGPEFLTYFNYEAQQDKSGLPNDRFSAERPEGSISTLTIQRTEQRDSAMYRCASSLATSGGTWGGTDTQYFGPGTRLTVL.

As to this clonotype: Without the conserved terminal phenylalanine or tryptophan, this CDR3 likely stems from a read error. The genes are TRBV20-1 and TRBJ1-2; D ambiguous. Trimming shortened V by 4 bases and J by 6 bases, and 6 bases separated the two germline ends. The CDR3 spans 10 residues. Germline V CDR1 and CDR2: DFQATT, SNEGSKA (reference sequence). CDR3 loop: CSAMGDGYTS. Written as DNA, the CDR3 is TGCAGTGCTATGGGAGATGGCTACACCTCC.

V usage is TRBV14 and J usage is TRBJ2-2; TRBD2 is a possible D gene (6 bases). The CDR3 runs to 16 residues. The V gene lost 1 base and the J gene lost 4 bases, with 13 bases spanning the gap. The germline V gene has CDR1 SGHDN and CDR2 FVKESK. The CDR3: CASSQGGLRLTGELFF. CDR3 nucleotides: TGTGCCAGCAGCCAAGGGGGACTTCGACTCACCGGGGAGCTGTTTTTT.

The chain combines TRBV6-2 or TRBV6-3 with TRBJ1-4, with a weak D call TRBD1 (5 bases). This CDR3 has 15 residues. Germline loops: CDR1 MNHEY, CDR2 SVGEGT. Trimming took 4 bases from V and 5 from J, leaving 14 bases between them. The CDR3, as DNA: TGTGCCAGCAGTTCTCCGGGACTCAGAAATGAAAAACTGTTTTTT. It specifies CASSSPGLRNEKLFF.

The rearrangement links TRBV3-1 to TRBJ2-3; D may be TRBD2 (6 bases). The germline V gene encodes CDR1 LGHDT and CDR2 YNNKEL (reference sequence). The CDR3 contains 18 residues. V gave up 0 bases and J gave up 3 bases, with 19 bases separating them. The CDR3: CASSQDRWLLARTDTQYF. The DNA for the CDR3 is TGTGCCAGCAGCCAAGATCGGTGGCTACTAGCCCGGACAGATACGCAGTATTTT.

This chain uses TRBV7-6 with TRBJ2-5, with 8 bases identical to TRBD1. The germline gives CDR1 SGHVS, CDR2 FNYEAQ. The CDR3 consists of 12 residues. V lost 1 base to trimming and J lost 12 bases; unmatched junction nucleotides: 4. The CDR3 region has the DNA TGTGCCAGCAGCTTAGGAGGGGACAGGAAGTACTTC. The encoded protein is CASSLGGDRKYF.

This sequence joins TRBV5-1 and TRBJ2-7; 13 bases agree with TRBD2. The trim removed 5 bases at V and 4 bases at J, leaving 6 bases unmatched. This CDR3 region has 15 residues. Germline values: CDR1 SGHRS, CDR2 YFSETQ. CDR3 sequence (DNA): TGCGCCAGCAGGAATGGACTAGCGGGGGATTACGAGCAGTACGTC. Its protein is CASRNGLAGDYEQYV.

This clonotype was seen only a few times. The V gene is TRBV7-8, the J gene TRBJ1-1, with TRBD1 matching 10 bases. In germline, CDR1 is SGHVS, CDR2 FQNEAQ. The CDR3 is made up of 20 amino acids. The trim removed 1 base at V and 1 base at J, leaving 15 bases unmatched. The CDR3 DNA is TGTGCCAGCAGCTTAGTACCGCGGGACAGGGGCGTTCCAACGAACACTGAAGCTTTCTTT. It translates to CASSLVPRDRGVPTNTEAFF.